The T cell receptor beta chain described here comes from a study of T cells in localized non-small cell lung cancer. Germline CDR1 reads SGHDN; CDR2 reads FVKESK. The CDR3 contains 15 residues. V lost 4 bases and J lost 5, with 17 bases in between. On this clone: Its antigen is undetermined.

General study results and limits: A median of approximately 60 of the top 100 tumor clones appeared in adjacent lung, which was paired and uninvolved. Exceeding tumor, uninvolved adjacent lung had the highest T cell clonality. Longer overall survival was seen with higher T cell density measured in blood.

Only in-frame clones appear in the TCRdb table, and some are missing; sequencing was by immunoSEQ multiplex PCR. The sample includes about 17,000 clones, around 90% of them seen just once. The TCR comes from a woman aged 40-69 years with stage III lung adenocarcinoma. The starting material was peripheral blood mononuclear cells, obtained before any cancer treatment. The V and J genes are TRBV14 and TRBJ1-1; D ambiguous. CDR3 residues: CASSLINPLGTEAFF. Here the CDR3 DNA reads TGTGCCAGCAGCCTCATAAATCCCCTGGGGACTGAAGCTTTCTTT.